The T cell receptor (beta chain) under discussion was sequenced for a study of control samples from healthy donors and cancer patients. The count of this clone is one. Only in-frame clones appear in the TCRdb table, and some are missing; sequencing was by immunoSEQ multiplex PCR. The table includes 100,000 to 150,000 clones, 90% detected once. CDR1 and CDR2 (germline): SGHDT, YYEEEE. V was cut by 4 bases and J by 10 bases, with 17 bases left in between. The CDR3 is made up of 13 amino acids. V usage is TRBV5-6 and J usage is TRBJ1-1; D might be TRBD1 (6 bases). The sample taken for sequencing was blood. The TCR sequence derives from a man in his forties in good health. The CDR3 reads CASSDLRGSGAFF. The CDR3 DNA reads TGTGCCAGCAGCGACCTTAGGGGGAGCGGAGCTTTCTTT. The variable domain in full, completed from reference TRBV5-6 and TRBJ1-1, reads DAGVTQSPTHLIKTRGQQVTLRCSPKSGHDTVSWYQQALGQGPQFIFQYYEEEERQRGNFPDRFSGHQFPNYSSELNVNALLLGDSALYLCASSDLRGSGAFFGQGTRLTVV.